These 3 T cell receptor beta chains were sequenced from one sample in a study of Ad26.COV2.S vaccination and SARS-CoV-2 variants. The protocol was immunoSEQ multiplex PCR, while the TCRdb copy is restricted to in-frame clones and leaves out a portion. The data show hundreds of thousands of clones, approximately 86% seen once. The treatment was: 15 to 20 received Ad26.COV2.S at low or high dose, single or two shots; a few received placebo; per-sample allocation not given. Day 63 after the first vaccine or placebo injection was the time point for sampling. Source: peripheral blood, taken in a trial of Ad26.COV2.S vaccine versus placebo. The receptors here all came from a person aged 18-60 years who received the Ad26.COV2.S COVID-19 vaccine or a placebo.

In this sample, this clone turned up once. The chain uses TRBV28 and TRBJ2-3; possibly TRBD2 for D (5 bases). The V gene's germline CDR1 is MDHEN and CDR2 SYDVKM. Deletions cut 7 bases from V and 3 bases from J, with 11 bases between. This CDR3 has 13 residues. CDR3 amino acids: CASTPGGTDTQYF. The CDR3 region has the DNA TGTGCCAGCACCCCTGGCGGGACAGATACGCAGTATTTT.

The V gene is TRBV4-2, the J gene TRBJ1-4; maybe TRBD1 (5 bases). CDR3 size: 15 residues. The V gene lost 5 bases and the J gene lost 1 base, with 11 bases spanning the gap. Looked up from germline, CDR1 is LGHNA and CDR2 is YNFKEQ. This CDR3 is CASSTTGGTNEKLFF. The CDR3 nucleotides read TGTGCCAGCAGCACCACTGGGGGAACTAATGAAAAACTGTTTTTT.

This clone occurred a few times. The chain has TRBV6-2 or TRBV6-3 and TRBJ2-2, with 8 nucleotides matching TRBD1. This CDR3 comprises 14 residues. Germline V lookup: CDR1 MNHEY, CDR2 SVGEGT. J lost 3 bases, V lost 5 bases, and 2 bases had no gene match. The CDR3 DNA reads as TGTGCCAGCAGTCTGACAGGGGACACCGGGGAGCTGTTTTTT. It encodes CASSLTGDTGELFF.